The sequence of this T cell receptor beta chain was determined in a study of T-cell memory formation after mild COVID-19. TCRdb re-called the 5' RACE reads with MiXCR, one entry per CDR3 protein. The sample carries roughly 250,000 distinct CDR3 sequences, about a sixth recorded once. The material sequenced was PBMCs or a T cell subset sorted from them (not recorded which). The TCR sequence derives from a man aged 18 to 29 who had mild COVID-19 (a few samples of this study predate the infection). Cell type and time point are not known.

The CDR3 loop reads CASSYAGQGTDTQYF. As DNA, the CDR3 is TGTGCCAGCAGTTACGCAGGACAGGGCACAGATACGCAGTATTTT. The genes are TRBV6-5 and TRBJ2-3; 7 nucleotides agree with TRBD1. Germline-derived CDR1 and CDR2 are MNHEY and SVGAGI. This CDR3 spans 15 amino acids. The J segment lost 1 base and the V segment lost 2 bases, leaving 3 bases of the junction unmatched.